A selection of T cell receptor beta chains follows, all from one sample in a study of regulatory T cells in long-lasting Graves disease. TCRdb re-called the multiplex PCR reads with MiXCR, one entry per CDR3 protein. The table shows approximately 400,000 distinct CDR3 sequences, with 15% occurring only once. These same records also appear under a second study, on T cells in Graves' hyperthyroidism and ophthalmopathy.

The source was peripheral blood mononuclear cells (PBMCs), collected at new diagnosis, from a patient treated with antithyroid drugs. These TCRs come from a woman aged 40 to 55 with Graves disease. Each CDR3 is given with its conserved first and last residue. D genes are given only for firm matches. Clone size, where shown, is once, few, many, or a class for clones that have expanded.

V	D	J	size	DNA	CDR3
TRBV6-2/TRBV6-3	TRBD1	TRBJ1-1	few	TGTGCCAGCATTCTGACAGGGGTCACTGAAGCTTTCTTT	CASILTGVTEAFF
TRBV10-3	TRBD1	TRBJ1-1	many	TGTGCCATCAGTGAGTCAGACAGGGGAACCGAAGCTTTCTTT	CAISESDRGTEAFF
TRBV5-4	-	TRBJ1-1	-	TGTGCCAGCAGCCCCGACAAGAACACTGAAGCTTTCTTT	CASSPDKNTEAFF
TRBV19	-	TRBJ2-7	few	TGTGCCAGTAGTATAAGGAGAACAGGAACCTACGAGCAGTACTTC	CASSIRRTGTYEQYF
TRBV28	-	TRBJ2-7	many	TGTGCCAGCAGTTTAGCCGACGGGTACGAGCAGTACTTC	CASSLADGYEQYF
TRBV5-5	-	TRBJ1-2	-	TGTGCCAGCAGAACCGACAGTGCCTTTAATAACTATGGCTACACCTTC	CASRTDSAFNNYGYTF
TRBV6-2/TRBV6-3	TRBD1	TRBJ2-1	-	TGTGCCAGCAGTCAAGGACAGGGACCGATGGAATTCAATGAGCAGTTCTTC	CASSQGQGPMEFNEQFF
TRBV19	-	TRBJ2-7	-	TGTGCCAGTAGTATTCCGGGGCCCTACGAGCAGTACTTC	CASSIPGPYEQYF
TRBV10-2	-	TRBJ2-2	many	TGCGCCAGCACAGGGTTCAACACCGGGGAGCTGTTTTTT	CASTGFNTGELFF
TRBV2	-	TRBJ2-7	many	TGTGCCAGCAGGGGCACTTGGATCGAGCAGTACTTC	CASRGTWIEQYF
TRBV12-3/TRBV12-4	-	TRBJ2-1	many	TGTGCCAGCAGTCCGCGGAGCGCCACCTACAATGAGCAGTTCTTC	CASSPRSATYNEQFF
TRBV11-1	TRBD2	TRBJ2-3	-	TGTGCCAGCAGCCGACTAGCGGGAGCTTGGGCAGATACGCAGTATTTT	CASSRLAGAWADTQYF
TRBV5-1	-	TRBJ1-2	few	TGCGCCAGCAGCCCTGGGGACGGGACTAAAGATGGCTACACCTTC	CASSPGDGTKDGYTF
TRBV7-2	-	TRBJ1-5	few	TGTGCCAGCAGCTTATCATACGAGGGGAATCAGCCCCAGCATTTT	CASSLSYEGNQPQHF
TRBV20-1	-	TRBJ1-5	many	TGCAGTGCTAGAGATCGGGGAGGACTAAATAGCAATCAGCCCCAGCATTTT	CSARDRGGLNSNQPQHF
TRBV30	-	TRBJ1-4	many	TGTGCCTGGAGCAGGGGTAATGAAAAACTGTTTTTT	CAWSRGNEKLFF
TRBV12-5	TRBD1	TRBJ2-1	many	TGTGCTAGTGTCCAGGGGGGGACAGGGGGCAATGAGCAGTTCTTC	CASVQGGTGGNEQFF
TRBV7-2	-	TRBJ2-3	many	TGTGCCAGCAGTTTGGGGGGAGGGGGGAGCACAGATACGCAGTATTTT	CASSLGGGGSTDTQYF
TRBV30	-	TRBJ1-1	many	TGTGCCTGGGAGAAGGGGGAGGCCCTGAACACTGAAGCTTTCTTT	CAWEKGEALNTEAFF
TRBV7-2	-	TRBJ1-2	many	TGTGCCAGCAGCTTAGCTCGGTCAGAGTCCTATGGCTACACCTTC	CASSLARSESYGYTF
TRBV20-1	TRBD1	TRBJ2-2	-	TGCAGTGCTTACCGGGACAGATACACCGGGGAGCTGTTTTTT	CSAYRDRYTGELFF
TRBV12-3/TRBV12-4	TRBD1	TRBJ1-2	-	TGTGCCAGCAGCTTGACAGGGGGCTCTGGCTACACCTTC	CASSLTGGSGYTF
TRBV2	-	TRBJ2-5	many	TGTGCCAGCAGATGGGAGGAGACCCAGTACTTC	CASRWEETQYF
TRBV28	-	TRBJ2-4	many	TGTGCCAGCAGTTTGGTTCTAGCCAAAAACATTCAGTACTTC	CASSLVLAKNIQYF
TRBV6-1	TRBD1	TRBJ2-7	many	TGTGCCAGCAGTGAGAGGGGCGACAGGGGGCTTTACGAGCAGTACTTC	CASSERGDRGLYEQYF
TRBV6-1	-	TRBJ1-1	many	TGTGCCAGCAGGGCAACAGACACTACTGAAGCTTTCTTT	CASRATDTTEAFF
TRBV5-1	TRBD2	TRBJ2-1	many	TGCGCCAGCAGCTTGGGGGCGGGAGGGCGGATTGAGCAGTTCTTC	CASSLGAGGRIEQFF
TRBV27	-	TRBJ2-1	few	TGTGCCAGCAGTTTATCTTGGAGTAGCTCCTACAATGAGCAGTTCTTC	CASSLSWSSSYNEQFF
TRBV5-7	-	TRBJ2-7	-	TGTGCCAGGGCGGGGACAGTTTCCTACGAGCAGTACTTC	CARAGTVSYEQYF
TRBV28	TRBD2	TRBJ2-7	-	TGTGCCAGCAGTTCTGCAGCGGGATTGAGCGAGCAGTACTTC	CASSSAAGLSEQYF
TRBV7-2	-	TRBJ1-1	many	TGTGCCAGCAGCTTAGAGACAGCGGCTACGACTGAAGCTTTCTTT	CASSLETAATTEAFF
TRBV10-3	TRBD1	TRBJ2-1	-	TGTGCCATCAGCTACCTTTCTGAGGGGGCTAGTGAGCAGTTCTTC	CAISYLSEGASEQFF
TRBV5-1	TRBD1	TRBJ1-1	few	TGCGCCAGCAGCAACCCGACAGGGGGGACGGCTGAAGCTTTCTTT	CASSNPTGGTAEAFF
TRBV6-1	TRBD2	TRBJ2-7	many	TGTGCCAGCAAGGCTAGCGGTTCCTACGAGCAGTACTTC	CASKASGSYEQYF
TRBV20-1	TRBD2	TRBJ2-1	-	TGCAGTGCAACCCAGGGGACTAGCGGGAGGTTTTTAAGTGAGCAGTTCTTC	CSATQGTSGRFLSEQFF
TRBV12-3/TRBV12-4	TRBD2	TRBJ2-7	-	TGTGCCAGCAGTACCTTAGCGGGAGGGCCGGACGAGCAGTACTTC	CASSTLAGGPDEQYF
TRBV9	-	TRBJ1-4	many	TGTGCCAGCAGCGTTGGGATCCTGGATGAAAAACTGTTTTTT	CASSVGILDEKLFF
TRBV7-2	TRBD2	TRBJ2-5	many	TGTGCCAGCAGCTTAGCGTTCGGGGAGGGCCAAGAGACCCAGTACTTC	CASSLAFGEGQETQYF
TRBV11-3	-	TRBJ1-3	many	TGTGCCAGCAGCGCCGCCTTCGGCACCATATATTTT	CASSAAFGTIYF
TRBV7-9	TRBD2	TRBJ2-5	few	TGTGCCAGCAGCTTAGTAGTGACTAGCGGGCAAGAGACCCAGTACTTC	CASSLVVTSGQETQYF
TRBV5-1	TRBD2	TRBJ2-7	few	TGCGCCAGCAGCCGGGAGGGCCTTTACGAGCAGTACTTC	CASSREGLYEQYF
TRBV5-6	-	TRBJ2-7	-	TGTGCCAGCAGCTTGGGTAGGGTCAACGAGCAGTACTTC	CASSLGRVNEQYF
TRBV6-5	-	TRBJ2-2	-	TGTGCCAGCAGTTGGACCGGACGGCCCGGGGAGCTGTTTTTT	CASSWTGRPGELFF
TRBV6-1	-	TRBJ2-7	many	TGTGCCAGCAGTGAAAGGTGGACGGCGGGTAGCTCCTACGAGCAGTACTTC	CASSERWTAGSSYEQYF
TRBV4-1	TRBD2	TRBJ2-1	-	TGCGCCAGCAGCCAAGCACAGCGGGAAAGTTCGGGGCAGTTCTTC	CASSQAQRESSGQFF
TRBV6-2/TRBV6-3	TRBD2	TRBJ2-3	-	TGTGCCAGCAGGATAGCGGGTCTCCCTAACCCCCTCACAGATACGCAGTATTTT	CASRIAGLPNPLTDTQYF
TRBV29-1	-	TRBJ1-1	many	TGCAGCGTTGGAGACACCGAAGCTTTCTTT	CSVGDTEAFF
TRBV7-9	TRBD1	TRBJ1-4	few	TGTGCCAGCAGCCATGGACAGGGATATGAAAAACTGTTTTTT	CASSHGQGYEKLFF
TRBV9	TRBD1	TRBJ2-5	many	TGTGCCAGCAGCGTAGATCCGGGACAGGGTCAACAGACCCAGTACTTC	CASSVDPGQGQQTQYF
TRBV4-1	TRBD1	TRBJ1-4	few	TGCGCCAGCAGCCTACAGGACAGGGGTGAAAAACTGTTTTTT	CASSLQDRGEKLFF
TRBV13	TRBD2	TRBJ2-1	many	TGTGCCAGCACCCAGCAAGATTCGGCTGGAGAGGCGGGAGGGTACTACAATGAGCAGTTCTTC	CASTQQDSAGEAGGYYNEQFF
TRBV11-3	-	TRBJ2-1	many	TGTGCCAGCAGCCCCCAGGGAGCGGACAATGAGCAGTTCTTC	CASSPQGADNEQFF
TRBV4-3	-	TRBJ2-1	-	TGCGCCAGCAGCCAACCGGGAGTGGCCTACAATGAGCAGTTCTTC	CASSQPGVAYNEQFF
TRBV6-1	-	TRBJ1-2	-	TGTGCCAGCAGCCAGAGGGAAAACTATGGCTACACCTTC	CASSQRENYGYTF